This is a list of T cell receptor beta chains from one sample in a study of PD-L1 blockade in urothelial cancer. The protocol was immunoSEQ multiplex PCR, while the TCRdb copy is restricted to in-frame clones and leaves out a portion. Found here are fewer than 80,000 clones, approximately 80% of them singletons; the top ten hold about 2.9%. Specimen: PBMCs, collected around atezolizumab (anti-PD-L1) treatment. The receptors here all came from a man in his 70s with urothelial cancer. Each CDR3 is given with its conserved first and last residue. A D gene is named only where the DNA matches it firmly. Clone size is stated in some rows and not others, as once, few, many or a class when expanded.

TRBJ2-7	14	TRBD1	-	TRBV18	CASSPGQESYEQYF	TGTGCCAGCTCCCCGGGACAGGAATCCTACGAGCAGTACTTC
TRBJ2-7	14	-	-	TRBV19	CASSMQGLNYEQYF	TGTGCCAGTAGTATGCAGGGGCTTAACTACGAGCAGTACTTC
TRBJ2-1	17	-	-	TRBV18	CASSPLTTGGIYNEQFF	TGTGCCAGCTCACCCCTCACTACGGGGGGCATATACAATGAGCAGTTCTTC
TRBJ1-1	14	-	-	TRBV18	CASSKETTDTEAFF	TGTGCCAGCTCAAAAGAAACTACGGACACTGAAGCTTTCTTT
TRBJ2-1	13	-	once	TRBV9	CASSELGSAEQFF	TGTGCCAGCAGCGAACTAGGGAGTGCTGAGCAGTTCTTC
TRBJ2-7	14	TRBD1	-	TRBV28	CASSSTHRGYEQYF	TGTGCCAGCAGTTCCACACACAGGGGGTACGAGCAGTACTTC
TRBJ2-1	14	TRBD2	-	TRBV4-1	CASSQAGGPNEQFF	TGCGCCAGCAGCCAGGCGGGAGGCCCCAATGAGCAGTTCTTC
TRBJ2-7	13	-	-	TRBV6-6	CASSYQRSYEQYF	TGTGCCAGCAGTTACCAGCGGTCCTACGAGCAGTACTTC
TRBJ1-1	14	-	-	TRBV6-5	CASGPGGGNTEAFF	TGTGCCAGCGGCCCGGGGGGAGGAAACACTGAAGCTTTCTTT
TRBJ2-1	16	TRBD1	-	TRBV7-2	CASSSQTGALYNEQFF	TGTGCCAGCAGCTCCCAAACAGGGGCCCTCTACAATGAGCAGTTCTTC
TRBJ1-1	15	-	-	TRBV27	CASSFSINGNTEAFF	TGTGCCAGCAGTTTTTCAATTAACGGGAACACTGAAGCTTTCTTT
TRBJ2-3	15	TRBD2	-	TRBV6-5	CASSLAGVSADTQYF	TGTGCCAGCAGTTTAGCGGGAGTATCGGCAGATACGCAGTATTTT
TRBJ1-2	14	-	-	TRBV5-5	CASSSARRNYGYTF	TGTGCCAGCAGCTCGGCCAGGCGTAACTATGGCTACACCTTC
TRBJ1-3	15	-	-	TRBV7-3	CASSLHGGAGNTIYF	TGTGCCAGCAGCCTCCACGGGGGAGCTGGAAACACCATATATTTT
TRBJ2-7	12	-	-	TRBV28	CASRGQVGRQYF	TGTGCCAGCAGGGGGCAGGTCGGCCGGCAGTACTTC
TRBJ2-1	13	TRBD2	-	TRBV7-9	CASSLERGNEQFF	TGTGCCAGCAGCTTAGAGCGGGGCAATGAGCAGTTCTTC
TRBJ2-1	17	-	-	TRBV4-1	CASSTKGRESPYNEQFF	TGCGCCAGCAGCACCAAAGGCCGGGAGAGCCCCTACAATGAGCAGTTCTTC
TRBJ2-5	14	TRBD1	-	TRBV5-6	CASKDQGAGETQYF	TGTGCCAGCAAAGACCAGGGGGCCGGGGAGACCCAGTACTTC
TRBJ2-5	23	TRBD2	-	TRBV13	CASSLDSRGPGLAEKTGLRTQYF	TGTGCCAGCAGCTTAGATTCACGAGGGCCCGGACTAGCGGAAAAGACGGGATTACGGACCCAGTACTTC
TRBJ2-1	17	TRBD2	-	TRBV5-4	CASSPAGRVSPYNEQFF	TGTGCCAGCAGCCCGGCTGGGAGGGTATCTCCCTACAATGAGCAGTTCTTC
TRBJ1-2	13	-	-	TRBV6-1	CASSVEALGGYTF	TGTGCCAGCAGTGTGGAGGCCCTGGGGGGCTACACCTTC
TRBJ2-5	16	TRBD2	-	TRBV5-1	CASSLRPSGSGETQYF	TGCGCCAGCAGCTTGCGTCCTAGCGGGAGTGGGGAGACCCAGTACTTC
TRBJ2-3	16	-	-	TRBV5-1	CASSSTRTSNTDTQYF	TGCGCCAGCAGCTCGACCCGGACTTCCAACACAGATACGCAGTATTTT
TRBJ2-7	13	TRBD1	-	TRBV4-1	CASSQGTGNEQYF	TGCGCCAGCAGCCAAGGGACAGGGAACGAGCAGTACTTC